This T cell receptor (beta chain) originates from a study of cytomegalovirus exposure and HLA in healthy donors (dated by TCRdb to 2016 to 2017). At the level of the whole study: According to an earlier analysis of a few hundred of the donors, some 180 million T cells yielded roughly 100 million unique TCR beta sequences and around 280 Gb of sequence data. Of the 300 to 500 genotyped donors, 80% to 90% were placed in the genetic ancestry cluster associated with self-reported Caucasian donors. The T cell repertoires of about 700 subjects were profiled by immunosequencing and related to cytomegalovirus serostatus. A later analysis re-examined previously published TCR beta repertoires from roughly 720 donors and added high-resolution HLA genotyping to investigate patterns of TCR occurrence. Roughly 300 gigabases of sequencing data and tens of millions of unique TCR sequences made up an early release that covered approximately 700 HLA-typed donors. An earlier analysis of 587 of the donors used high-throughput TCR beta sequencing to judge whether each TCR beta V gene segment behaved as functional or pseudogenic. The later analysis used no new phenotypic data to find candidate immune exposures, relying instead on TCR beta sequences and their occurrence across donors. Every repertoire in the discovery cohort had been generated on one and the same sequencing platform. Donor age, sex, ethnicity and CMV serostatus were compiled alongside the repertoire data. Typing coverage differed by locus: A, B, C, DRB1 and DQB1 were typed in roughly 620-630 donors, DQA1 in 522, DPA1 in around 600, and DPB1 in approximately 450. A later genetic analysis took genome-wide SNP genotypes for about 65% of the 666 donors and used that subset as a discovery cohort. Among some 400 genotyped donors of the cohort, an average of approximately 240,000 unique TCR beta nucleotide sequences were sequenced per donor, roughly a sixth of them non-productive. HLA typing covered class I and class II loci at four-digit resolution. Roughly 5 DR-DQ haplotypes were handled as single units for association and clustering, since linkage in the cohort was strong. The aim of the study was to test whether cataloging public T cell receptors could identify signatures of past pathogen exposure. In addition to the first cohort of roughly 700 subjects, a separate validation cohort of around 110 different subjects was used. The study combined high-throughput TCR immunosequencing, statistical association of individual TCRs with disease status, and machine learning to predict cytomegalovirus infection status. Paper-wide results and their limitations: A cluster of highly shared sequence variants was judged likely to represent a technical artifact of the sequencing pipeline. HLA typing was unavailable for some donors at each locus, so association tests used only the typed subset. In a later analysis, TCR association rates were found to vary across HLA loci, with the most associated TCRs seen for DRB1 alleles and the fewest for HLA-C alleles. Only TCR beta chains were sequenced in this cohort, and the absence of alpha or paired-chain data limited detectable features. When HLA alleles, especially DR and DQ, strongly co-occurred, attributing TCR associations to individual alleles was difficult. The presence/absence analyses assumed that sequencing depth was roughly uniform across donors, and that assumption may not be true. Because counts were too low, around 17 rarely observed V segments, including chromosome 9 orphons, were left out of the earlier analysis of some 600 of the donors. Most TCR sequences were seen in very few donors, while some public TCRs were found in many individuals. Compared with the roughly 700-donor mean, donors in an Asian-associated ancestry cluster had fewer N-insertions in productive TCRs, according to a later genetic analysis. A further reported finding was that TCR beta sequences accurately predicted the HLA-A and HLA-B alleles for most subjects in the first cohort. An earlier analysis of some 590 of the donors showed that most TCR beta V segments appeared in productive rearrangements either about 90% or about 30% of the time, which broadly matched IMGT annotations. Three of the identified cytomegalovirus-associated TCR beta chains were confirmed in vitro to be specific for cytomegalovirus antigens. Several of the top co-occurrence clusters appeared to be linked to parvovirus B19, influenza, CMV and Epstein-Barr virus, according to a later analysis. The classifier was reported to diagnose cytomegalovirus status with high specificity and sensitivity in both the original cohort and the validation cohort. The 87-base-pair reads could not distinguish some IMGT-functional V segments, including TRBV6-2 and TRBV6-3, so those segments were excluded. The authors suggested that the approach could potentially be extended to other disease states and immunological phenotypes. A later genetic analysis associated a missense DCLRE1C variant with V-gene and J-gene trimming of TCR beta chains, and an independent cohort replicated the association. A total of 150 to 200 TCR beta chains were listed by the study as associated with cytomegalovirus. In a later analysis, most CMV-associated TCR beta chains were found to appear HLA-restricted, with HLA associations seemingly driven largely by CMV exposure. Correlated functional status among segregating V segments might be attributable to linkage disequilibrium, but an unknown experimental factor could not be ruled out. In a later analysis, HLA-associated TCR beta chains showed more clonal expansion and lower generation probabilities than non-associated chains that were equally common. At a false discovery rate of 0.05, a later analysis linked some 18,000 TCR beta sequences to specific HLA alleles. CMV serostatus was the only immune exposure information available for the cohort.

Reading the germline V gene gives CDR1 MDHEN and CDR2 SYDVKM. The CDR3 runs 15 residues from the cysteine to the phenylalanine. The retained sequence is limited to the CDR3, 45 bases, with the frame set at the first base. Germline trimming amounts to 2 bases on V and 3 bases on J, with 5 as the count of junction bases outside the gene matches. The cohort consisted of fewer than 700 healthy bone marrow donors. At the time of sampling, all cohort members were nominally healthy, though unrecorded immune exposures were likely present. The donor was CMV seropositive and belonged to the group of over 250 seropositive cohort members. Every donor gave a peripheral blood sample, and the peripheral blood mononuclear cells from that sample were used for TCR beta sequencing. Genomic DNA extraction from the blood cell samples was performed with the Qiagen DNeasy Blood Extraction Kit. Libraries were prepared through the immunoSEQ multiplex PCR assay. For the multiplex PCR, a mixture combining 60 forward primers for TCR Vbeta segments and 13 reverse primers for TCR Jbeta segments was used. A multiplex PCR assay on genomic DNA amplified the CDR3 region of rearranged TCR beta genes. The Illumina HiSeq System was used to sequence the amplified TCR beta libraries as 87-base-pair reads. Per the authors' processing: A later analysis tallied about 77 million unique TCR beta chains across the 666 repertoires, and about 10 million of those chains were shared by two or more donors. A nearest-neighbor algorithm error-corrected the raw reads and collapsed the reads into unique sequences, merging closely related sequences to remove PCR and sequencing errors. CDR3 sequences were aligned to IMGT reference sequences to assign V, D and J gene segments. Each retained sequence needed at least a six-nucleotide match to both a V gene segment and a J gene segment. Rearrangements were classified as productive when the CDR3 lacked stop codons and remained in frame with V and J, and all other rearrangements were classified as non-productive. CDR3 was defined according to IMGT convention as the region running from the second conserved V-encoded cysteine to the conserved J-encoded phenylalanine. The earlier analysis of more than 450 of the donors excluded sequences that lacked an unambiguous match to a single V gene segment. An earlier analysis of 500 to 700 of the donors classified V segments as functional when productive rearrangements were above 56.7% and as segregating when the standard deviation between donors was above 5%. To diagnose cytomegalovirus status from the catalog of TCR beta chain sequences, a statistical classification framework was built. In a later analysis, TCR nucleotide sequences were compared against IMGT/GENE-DB human TR gene sequences so that V and J genes could be assigned. In a later analysis, CDR3 sequences and most-parsimonious VDJ recombination scenarios were assigned using the TCRdist pipeline. In a later analysis, every TCR beta chain was defined by the combination of its CDR3 amino acid sequence and its V-gene family, and reads without a unique V-gene family were dropped. A later analysis removed nearly 600 highly shared, low-generation-probability nucleotide sequences to deal with suspected cross-contamination and a sequencing artifact. In a later analysis, a clonal expansion index was calculated for each public chain from normalized within-repertoire ranks of inferred template counts. A later analysis computed generation probabilities with a VDJ recombination model fitted to out-of-frame rearrangements, and checked the results against IGoR. A later analysis scored TCR-TCR, TCR-HLA and TCR-CMV co-occurrence with hypergeometric tests, applying a repertoire-size bias correction to TCR pairs. In a later analysis, false discovery rates were estimated by permuting HLA or CMV assignments 20 times. In a later analysis, co-occurring TCRs were grouped using DBSCAN, with TCRdist sequence similarity added in when clustering inside HLA-allele-positive subsets. Repertoires with fewer than 30,000 or more than 120,000 public chains were left out of co-occurrence clustering, as were roughly five repertoires with anomalous nucleotide sharing. Here the immuneACCESS table is served through TCRdb, limited to in-frame sequences with V and J called. Missing clones are a known gap in these copies; in checked studies unresolved V genes cover under half, and the rest lacks a known reason. V and J calls and clone size follow that table, whereas D and trimming were derived from the DNA. Across this sample there are tens of thousands of clones, with about 77% seen only once. 2% to 3% of the sample rests with the top ten.

On this clone itself: Its antigen target is currently unknown. Per-nucleotide qualities are absent, and no much larger clonotype sits a single base away.

The TCR comes from a male donor in good health and CMV-seropositive. The chain uses TRBV28 and TRBJ2-3, and TRBD2 matches 7 of the central bases. The sample comprised PBMCs. In nucleotides, the sequence is TGTGCCAGCAGTTTAGAGGGACTACCGACAGATACGCAGTATTTT. It specifies CASSLEGLPTDTQYF. Outside the CDR3, residues come from the reference TRBV28 and TRBJ2-3 proteins, so the full variable domain is: DVKVTQSSRYLVKRTGEKVFLECVQDMDHENMFWYRQDPGLGLRLIYFSYDVKMKEKGDIPEGYSVSREKKERFSLILESASTNQTSMYLCASSLEGLPTDTQYFGPGTRLTVL.